This is a list of T cell receptor beta chains from one sample in a study of blood T cell repertoires in COVID-19. Clones were sequenced by immunoSEQ multiplex PCR, and TCRdb holds only the in-frame ones, with some missing. The sample carries 130,000 to 150,000 clones, approximately 85% recorded once. The sequenced sample was peripheral blood. Source of these receptors: a woman between 55 and 75 years old with COVID-19, enrolled during active disease. Each CDR3 is given with its conserved first and last residue. The D gene is left open where the match is weak. Clone size is not always given. Where it is, it says once, few, many or a class for expanded clones.

cdr3_length	v_call	j_call	d_call	clone_size	cdr3_aa	cdr3_nt
15	TRBV5-4	TRBJ2-1	TRBD1	once	CASSLPGGEYNEQFF	TGTGCCAGCAGCTTACCAGGGGGCGAGTACAATGAGCAGTTCTTC
14	TRBV5-1	TRBJ2-7	-	-	CASSLDQEGGEQYF	TGCGCCAGCAGCTTGGATCAGGAGGGAGGCGAGCAGTACTTC
13	TRBV2	TRBJ2-5	TRBD2	-	CASSRGDQETQYF	TGTGCCAGCAGCCGGGGGGACCAAGAGACCCAGTACTTC
17	TRBV19	TRBJ2-1	TRBD2	once	CASTGLAGGFSYNEQFF	TGTGCCAGTACCGGACTAGCGGGGGGCTTCTCCTACAATGAGCAGTTCTTC
16	TRBV19	TRBJ1-1	TRBD1	-	CASSFRTGLENTEAFF	TGTGCCAGTAGTTTCCGGACAGGGTTAGAAAACACTGAAGCTTTCTTT
16	TRBV11-2	TRBJ2-7	TRBD1	-	CASSLVWGQGLYEQYF	TGTGCCAGCAGCCTAGTCTGGGGACAGGGGTTATACGAGCAGTACTTC
13	TRBV6-2/TRBV6-3	TRBJ2-7	-	once	CASSYSNGNEQYF	TGTGCCAGCAGTTACTCGAACGGGAACGAGCAGTACTTC
16	TRBV9	TRBJ1-4	TRBD1	-	CASSKGQGRTNEKLFF	TGTGCCAGCAGCAAGGGACAGGGGAGAACTAATGAAAAACTGTTTTTT
18	TRBV10-1	TRBJ1-2	TRBD1	-	CAISPLRGGQGPNYGYTF	TGCGCCATCTCACCTTTGCGGGGCGGACAGGGCCCTAACTATGGCTACACCTTC
16	TRBV2	TRBJ1-1	TRBD1	-	CASSELPGQGNTEAFF	TGTGCCAGCAGTGAGCTCCCGGGACAGGGGAACACTGAAGCTTTCTTT
13	TRBV7-3	TRBJ1-2	-	-	CASSPGGDYGYTF	TGTGCCAGCAGCCCGGGGGGAGACTATGGCTACACCTTC
12	TRBV15	TRBJ2-1	-	-	CATSRSAREQFF	TGTGCCACCAGCAGATCGGCCAGGGAGCAGTTCTTC
17	TRBV28	TRBJ2-7	TRBD1	-	CASSSRGSQGSLYEQYF	TGTGCCAGCAGCTCCCGGGGATCACAGGGGTCCCTCTACGAGCAGTACTTC
18	TRBV5-6	TRBJ1-3	TRBD1	-	CASRSLAGTGGWGNTIYF	TGTGCCAGCAGGAGCTTGGCGGGGACAGGGGGCTGGGGAAACACCATATATTTT
16	TRBV2	TRBJ2-3	TRBD2	-	CASRPGLAGGTDTQYF	TGTGCCAGCAGGCCGGGACTAGCGGGGGGCACAGATACGCAGTATTTT
16	TRBV11-2	TRBJ2-1	TRBD2	-	CASSSLAGLTYNEQFF	TGTGCCAGCAGCTCGCTAGCGGGGTTGACCTACAATGAGCAGTTCTTC
13	TRBV24-1	TRBJ1-2	-	-	CATSDPTRRGYTF	TGTGCCACCAGTGATCCAACTAGAAGGGGCTACACCTTC
15	TRBV9	TRBJ2-7	TRBD2	-	CASSPGTSNSYEQYF	TGTGCCAGCAGCCCCGGGACTAGCAATTCCTACGAGCAGTACTTC
15	TRBV2	TRBJ1-4	-	-	CASISTASTNEKLFF	TGTGCCAGCATTAGTACAGCTTCAACTAATGAAAAACTGTTTTTT
14	TRBV9	TRBJ1-1	TRBD1	-	CASSATGRATEAFF	TGTGCCAGCAGCGCGACAGGGCGGGCAACTGAAGCTTTCTTT
15	TRBV3-1/TRBV3-2	TRBJ2-5	-	-	CASSQDLETQETQYF	TGTGCCAGCAGCCAAGATCTGGAGACCCAAGAGACCCAGTACTTC
13	TRBV19	TRBJ1-2	-	few	CASKAAGVEGYTF	TGTGCCAGTAAAGCGGCAGGGGTAGAGGGCTACACCTTC
15	TRBV5-1	TRBJ1-5	-	once	CASSLGYGENQPQHF	TGCGCCAGCAGCTTGGGGTACGGGGAGAATCAGCCCCAGCATTTT
14	TRBV5-1	TRBJ2-2	TRBD1	-	CASSPGQYTGELFF	TGCGCCAGCAGCCCGGGACAGTACACCGGGGAGCTGTTTTTT
15	TRBV11-2	TRBJ1-2	-	-	CASSTLMGADYGYTF	TGTGCCAGCAGCACCCTAATGGGGGCGGACTATGGCTACACCTTC
16	TRBV6-2/TRBV6-3	TRBJ1-1	TRBD1	-	CASSSGLENRGTEAFF	TGTGCCAGCAGTTCCGGGCTAGAGAACAGGGGCACTGAAGCTTTCTTT
16	TRBV19	TRBJ1-5	-	-	CASSISPTEGNQPQHF	TGTGCCAGTAGTATCTCTCCGACAGAAGGCAATCAGCCCCAGCATTTT
16	TRBV6-6	TRBJ1-2	-	-	CASNPEGAGRGYGYTF	TGTGCCAGCAACCCCGAAGGAGCGGGGCGAGGGTATGGCTACACCTTC
15	TRBV5-1	TRBJ2-7	TRBD2	-	CASSSRIGAGDEQYF	TGCGCCAGCAGCTCCCGTATTGGCGCGGGGGACGAGCAGTACTTC
14	TRBV19	TRBJ1-2	-	-	CASSANLGRGDYTF	TGTGCCAGTAGTGCCAATCTGGGCCGGGGAGACTACACCTTC
14	TRBV9	TRBJ1-3	-	-	CASSVGLSGNTIYF	TGTGCCAGCAGCGTAGGTCTCTCTGGAAACACCATATATTTT
15	TRBV27	TRBJ1-1	TRBD1	few	CASSPGQGSNPEAFF	TGTGCCAGCAGTCCCGGACAGGGAAGTAACCCTGAAGCTTTCTTT
14	TRBV4-3	TRBJ2-7	-	-	CASSRTFATYEQYF	TGCGCCAGCAGTCGGACATTCGCAACCTACGAGCAGTACTTC
15	TRBV24-1	TRBJ1-1	TRBD1	-	CATSDPGTVSTEAFF	TGTGCCACCAGTGATCCCGGGACAGTAAGCACTGAAGCTTTCTTT
15	TRBV5-5	TRBJ2-7	-	once	CASSFPGRVSYEQYF	TGTGCCAGCAGCTTTCCCGGCAGGGTCTCCTACGAGCAGTACTTC
14	TRBV6-5	TRBJ1-1	-	-	CASSSRTVNTEAFF	TGTGCCAGCAGTTCCCGGACAGTCAACACTGAAGCTTTCTTT
14	TRBV5-4	TRBJ2-1	-	-	CASSLPGSHNEQFF	TGTGCCAGCAGCCTACCGGGGTCCCACAATGAGCAGTTCTTC
13	TRBV19	TRBJ1-5	TRBD1	-	CASRGEGNQPQHF	TGTGCCAGCAGGGGGGAAGGCAATCAGCCCCAGCATTTT
16	TRBV7-3	TRBJ2-3	TRBD2	-	CASSASGLAGGGTQYF	TGTGCCAGCAGCGCCTCGGGACTAGCGGGGGGCGGTACGCAGTATTTT
15	TRBV7-3	TRBJ2-1	TRBD2	-	CASSLGGGIYNEQFF	TGTGCCAGCAGCTTGGGCGGGGGGATCTACAATGAGCAGTTCTTC
14	TRBV2	TRBJ2-2	-	-	CASRGTIGSGELFF	TGTGCCAGCAGGGGGACAATAGGTTCCGGGGAGCTGTTTTTT
14	TRBV5-1	TRBJ2-7	TRBD1	once	CASSAGQGAYEQYF	TGCGCCAGCAGCGCGGGACAGGGGGCGTACGAGCAGTACTTC
15	TRBV20-1	TRBJ1-2	-	-	CSASYRDIQYYGYTF	TGCAGTGCTAGTTACCGGGACATCCAATACTATGGCTACACCTTC
15	TRBV27	TRBJ2-1	TRBD2	-	CASSSTSGGANEQFF	TGTGCCAGCAGTTCGACTAGCGGGGGGGCCAATGAGCAGTTCTTC
15	TRBV7-2	TRBJ1-1	-	-	CASSSGGGPNTEAFF	TGTGCCAGCAGCTCTGGCGGGGGCCCGAACACTGAAGCTTTCTTT
14	TRBV19	TRBJ1-6	-	-	CASTSRTGNSPLHF	TGTGCCAGCACAAGCCGGACGGGGAACTCACCCCTCCACTTT
13	TRBV30	TRBJ2-1	-	-	CAWSPGAYNEQFF	TGTGCCTGGAGTCCGGGGGCCTACAATGAGCAGTTCTTC
18	TRBV9	TRBJ1-4	-	-	CASSPRGGNTATNEKLFF	TGTGCCAGCAGCCCCCGGGGGGGGAATACTGCAACTAATGAAAAACTGTTTTTT
16	TRBV7-7	TRBJ2-7	TRBD1	-	CASSSGPGQGAYEQYF	TGTGCTAGCAGCTCCGGCCCGGGACAGGGGGCCTACGAGCAGTACTTC
16	TRBV9	TRBJ1-4	-	-	CASSVATGEGDEKLFF	TGTGCCAGCAGCGTAGCTACGGGGGAGGGGGATGAAAAACTGTTTTTT
16	TRBV6-2/TRBV6-3	TRBJ2-1	-	-	CASSYSAAGAEDEQFF	TGTGCCAGCAGTTACTCGGCTGCGGGGGCGGAGGATGAGCAGTTCTTC
14	TRBV3-1/TRBV3-2	TRBJ2-3	-	-	CASSQDLTQGTQYF	TGTGCCAGCAGCCAAGACCTGACCCAGGGTACGCAGTATTTT